This TCR beta chain was sequenced in a study of tumor-infiltrating lymphocytes in primary liver carcinoma (dated by TCRdb to about 2017). Study-wide context: Four or five patients with histopathologically diagnosed primary liver carcinoma underwent surgical resection in China between November 2015 and March 2016. Each sample produced roughly 3.5 to 8 million productive TCRbeta reads, and read depth showed no significant difference between tissue types. The five patients had tumors of stage T1-T3 N0M0, with maximum diameters ranging from about 4.2 to 10 cm. For each liver tumor, the study sampled five regions along with adjacent normal tissue and blood, and applied TCRbeta repertoire sequencing, expression microarrays and whole-exome sequencing. Hepatocellular carcinoma (four) or combined HCC and intrahepatic cholangiocarcinoma (one) was present in the five patients, who were three men and two women aged 30 to 69 years. High reproducibility was observed for the technical replicate repertoires, with mean shared-clone rates around 0.9 and correlation coefficients above 0.98. A total of roughly 35 specimens from 5 patients went through TCRbeta repertoire sequencing, namely 25 tumor regions, 5 adjacent noncancerous liver tissues and 5 peripheral blood samples.

Blood RNA was extracted from unsorted whole blood with TRIzol reagent; germline DNA came from the DNeasy Blood & Tissue kit. At the time of sampling, the patients were treatment-naive and had chronic HBV infection. Before surgery, 3.5 to 4 milliliters of peripheral blood were drawn into K2EDTA tubes. V sheds 6 bases and J sheds 8 bases, leaving 13 bases between their ends. From a lookup of the germline V gene, CDR1 and CDR2 are SQVTM and ANQGSEA. The length of the CDR3 is 12 amino acids, counting both ends. Only the CDR3 part of the read is kept: 36 bases, read in frame from the first base. The study at large found these results: A significantly larger repertoire fraction was made up by the top 250 clones in tumors than in blood (p = 0.039). Only four or five patients were included in the study, and the authors note that the findings should be validated in a larger study. Pairs of tumor regions showed greater repertoire overlap (mean approximately 35%) than tumor-adjacent pairs (roughly 17%) or tumor-blood pairs (approximately 15%), which is consistent with antigen-driven expansion. Comparison of CD4+ and CD8+ T cell repertoires was precluded by the use of bulk unsorted samples. Only the TCR beta chain was sequenced, so true repertoire diversity is likely underestimated because unpaired alpha chains were not captured.

TCRbeta-specific cDNA was reverse-transcribed from 500 to 550 ng total RNA using a constant-region primer and ProtoScript II reverse transcriptase. TCRbeta libraries were built with three nested multiplex PCR rounds, a slightly modified ARM-PCR procedure. Each of the first two PCR rounds ran for around 10 cycles using multiplex TRBV1-TRBV30 forward primers together with a Cbeta reverse primer. A final 25-cycle PCR with Deep VentR polymerase added sample barcodes and Illumina adapters. Before sequencing, amplicons of 200-500 bp were gel-purified using a QIAquick gel extraction kit. An Illumina HiSeq 2500 was used to sequence the TCRbeta amplicons with 250-bp paired-end reads. In the authors' own workflow: Trimmomatic v0.33 was used to quality-trim the reads, and FLASH v1.2.11 was used to merge paired reads so that full CDR3 sequences could be recovered. V, D and J germline segments were assigned to the rearranged TCRbeta sequences using MiGEC v1.2.1b. Clonotype statistics, along with Shannon-Wiener diversity indices, were calculated using VDJtools v1.0.0. Except for diversity analysis, only the 250 most abundant clonotypes of each sample were used in subsequent analyses to reduce sampling bias. Using fastp trimming at Q25 and MiXCR clonotype assembly, TCRdb reanalyzed the public sequencing data and kept in-frame beta chains. Every entry covers one CDR3 protein and lists the most common genes and DNA from its rows. The V and J calls shown here were made by TCRdb, not taken from the authors' results. The sample yields approximately 300,000 distinct CDR3 sequences; about 62% were counted once. The ten biggest clones cover roughly 8.9% of the sample.

On this clonotype itself: Its target antigen remains unknown. Just one base apart from a much larger clone, this may be a read error. This CDR3 is missing its conserved last phenylalanine or tryptophan, likely due to a read error.

This TCR derives from a man aged 40-49 years with primary liver carcinoma and hepatitis B virus infection. Specimen: peripheral blood. The rearrangement combines TRBV29-1 with TRBJ2-2; the D region may be TRBD1 or TRBD2, each matching 5 bases equally. The DNA reads as follows: TGCAGCGTGGCCGGGACCTCGGGGGAGCTGTTTATT. It codes for CSVAGTSGELFI.